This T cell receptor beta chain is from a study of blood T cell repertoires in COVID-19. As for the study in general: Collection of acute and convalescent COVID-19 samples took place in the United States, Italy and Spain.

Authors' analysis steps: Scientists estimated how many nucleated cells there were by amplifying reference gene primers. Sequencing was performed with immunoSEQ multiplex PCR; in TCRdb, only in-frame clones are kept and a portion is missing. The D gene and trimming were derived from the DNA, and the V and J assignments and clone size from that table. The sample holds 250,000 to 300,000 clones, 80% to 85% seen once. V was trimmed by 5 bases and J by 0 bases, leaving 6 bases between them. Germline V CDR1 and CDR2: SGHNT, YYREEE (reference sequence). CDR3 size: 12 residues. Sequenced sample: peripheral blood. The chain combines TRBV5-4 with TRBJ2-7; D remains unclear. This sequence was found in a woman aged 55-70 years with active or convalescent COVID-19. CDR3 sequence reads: CASSRNSYEQYF. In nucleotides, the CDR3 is TGTGCCAGCAGTCGTAACTCCTACGAGCAGTACTTC.